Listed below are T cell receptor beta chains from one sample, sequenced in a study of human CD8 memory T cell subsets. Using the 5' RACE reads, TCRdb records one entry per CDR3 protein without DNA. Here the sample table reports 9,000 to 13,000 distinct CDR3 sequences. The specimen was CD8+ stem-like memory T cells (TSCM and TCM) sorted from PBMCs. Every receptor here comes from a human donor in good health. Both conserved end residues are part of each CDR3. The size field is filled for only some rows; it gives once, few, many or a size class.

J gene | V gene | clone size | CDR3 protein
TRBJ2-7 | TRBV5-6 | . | CASSLANNVDEQYF
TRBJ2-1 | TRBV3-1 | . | CASSATSGQFF
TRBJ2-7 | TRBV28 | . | CASSWQGSDEQYF
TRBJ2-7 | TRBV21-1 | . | CASSKDGDRVWEQYF
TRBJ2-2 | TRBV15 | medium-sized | CATSRRKSGIDAGELFF
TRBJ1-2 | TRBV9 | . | CASSVDNAYGYTF
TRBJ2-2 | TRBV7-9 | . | CASSFGTGELFF
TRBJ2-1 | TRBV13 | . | CASSFSGSLYNEQFF
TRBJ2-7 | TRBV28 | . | CASSTNRGSSLLSEQYF
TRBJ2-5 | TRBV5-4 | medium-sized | CASSLQGGGGETQYF
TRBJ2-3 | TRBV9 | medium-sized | CASSVVLAGDTQYF
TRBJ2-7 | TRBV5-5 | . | CASSPSSGRINYEQYF
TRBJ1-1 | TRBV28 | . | CASSTLWVNTEAFF
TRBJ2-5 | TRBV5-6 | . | CASSLGLAGAMETQYF
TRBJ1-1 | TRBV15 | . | CATSRMGTEAFF
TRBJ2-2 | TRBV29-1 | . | CSVRQANTGELFF
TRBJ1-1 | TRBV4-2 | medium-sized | CASSGATTGNEAFF
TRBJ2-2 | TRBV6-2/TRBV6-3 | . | CASYRDPPYGELFF
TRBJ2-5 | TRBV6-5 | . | CASSYGTGRETQYF
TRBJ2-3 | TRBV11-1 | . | CASSSGVAGSTDTQYF
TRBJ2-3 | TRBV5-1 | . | CASSYSGTVNADTQYF
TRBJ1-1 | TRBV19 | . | CASSIDLGSLNTEAFF
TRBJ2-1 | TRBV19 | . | CASRGTSSNEQFF
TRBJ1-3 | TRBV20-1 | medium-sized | CSARETGGNIYF
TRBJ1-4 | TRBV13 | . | CASSAQLGTANEKLFF
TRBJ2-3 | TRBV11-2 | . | CASSLDLTDTQYF
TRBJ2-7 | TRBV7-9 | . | CASSLETGANEQYF
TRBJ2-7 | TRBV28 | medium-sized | CASSFGTDYEQYF
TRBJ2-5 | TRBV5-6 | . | CASSLNSGGAKETQYF
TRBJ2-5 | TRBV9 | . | CASSVDLGGQETQYF
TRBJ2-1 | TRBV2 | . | CASLPGGLSSYNEQFF
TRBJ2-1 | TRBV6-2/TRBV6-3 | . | CASSYDASGRASWNEQFF
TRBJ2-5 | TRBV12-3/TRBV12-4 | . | CASSFPGQGQETQYF
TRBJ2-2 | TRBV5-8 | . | CASRELGTGELFF
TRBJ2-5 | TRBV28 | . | CASSLFGAEGETQYF
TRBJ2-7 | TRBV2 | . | CASRAGFSYEQYF
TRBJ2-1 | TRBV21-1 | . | CASSKVRLAGGHRVRNEQFF
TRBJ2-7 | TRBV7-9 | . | CASSLSGRGFYEQYF
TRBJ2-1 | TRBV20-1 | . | CSAPLAGGPYNEQFF
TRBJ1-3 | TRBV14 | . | CASSQPRWDSGNTIYF
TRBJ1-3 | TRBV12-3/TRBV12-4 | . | CASRTWTAGNTIYF
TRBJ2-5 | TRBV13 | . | CASSLAAEETQYF
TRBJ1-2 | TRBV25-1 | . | CASSAWGGAENYGYTF
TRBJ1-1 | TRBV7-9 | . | CASSLALGENTEAFF
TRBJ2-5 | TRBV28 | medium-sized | CASSLSPSGSRKTQYF
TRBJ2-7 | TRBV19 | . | CASSITGTSSYEQYF
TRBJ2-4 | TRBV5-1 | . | CASSLGGAENIQYF
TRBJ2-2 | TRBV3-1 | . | CASGHYTGELFF
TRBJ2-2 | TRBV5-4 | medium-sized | CASSLRTDYGELFF
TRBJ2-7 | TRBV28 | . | CASRSFSYEQYF
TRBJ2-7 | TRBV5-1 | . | CASSLAGDSLYEQYF
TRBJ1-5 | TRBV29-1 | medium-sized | CSVVSDTNQPQHF
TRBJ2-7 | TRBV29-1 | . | CSGSASSEQYF
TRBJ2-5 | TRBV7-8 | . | CASSLDSGGETQYF
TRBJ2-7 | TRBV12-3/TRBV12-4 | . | CASSFRQAWEQYF
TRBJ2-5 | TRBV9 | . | CASSGYSGSYETQYF
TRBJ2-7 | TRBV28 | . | CASSFLRRDRVSYEQYF
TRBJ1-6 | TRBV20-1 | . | CSARQGAGGSPLHF
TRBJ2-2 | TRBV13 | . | CASSPLGQGATGELFF
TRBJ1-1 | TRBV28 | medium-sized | CASSLLAVEAFF